This TCR beta chain was observed in a study of CD8+ T cells in alopecia areata. About the study: Affected scalp percentage gauged treated patients' severity.

V shed 4 bases and J 5 bases; nucleotides not matched to a gene: 4. Germline lookup yields CDR1 SGHDN and CDR2 FVKESK. The CDR3 loop spans 15 amino acids. The treatment was: oral pan-JAK inhibitor, 5-10 mg twice daily. Extraction of RNA preceded its reverse transcription into cDNA, which served as the sequencing template. The method was immunoSEQ multiplex PCR; TCRdb's version includes in-frame clones alone and lacks a portion of them. This repertoire shows fewer than 350,000 clones, 58% found once; its top ten account for more than 1.5%. The sequence came from a human donor with alopecia areata. This specimen consisted of CD4+ T cells sorted from blood, obtained at week 24, from a patient treated with tofacitinib. V is TRBV14 and J is TRBJ2-1; 11 bases align to TRBD2. This CDR3 is CASSPSGGNHNEQFF. DNA for the CDR3: TGTGCCAGCAGCCCTAGCGGGGGGAACCACAATGAGCAGTTCTTC.